This T cell receptor beta chain was sequenced in a study of T cell repertoires in cytomegalovirus infection. TCRdb itself ran the reads through MiXCR, one entry per CDR3 protein. This table holds about 360,000 distinct CDR3 sequences, about a sixth found once. In regard to this clonotype: The antigen is undetermined.

Study conclusions and caveats: Identification of carriers of CMV plus the relevant HLA was achieved through cumulative public TCR beta family frequency.

Trimming removed 6 bases from V and 4 bases from J, with 25 bases in between. The CDR3 is 17 amino acids. Germline values: CDR1 SGHKS, CDR2 YYEKEE (reference sequence). The chain employs TRBV5-5 and TRBJ1-1; TRBD1 is a possible D gene (5 bases). The receptor was derived from a human donor in good health (CMV status not recorded). Some clones in this sample may be carry-over from other donors' samples. What was sequenced was PBMCs. CDR3 residues: CASNLGPTLHWGTEAFF. The CDR3 DNA is TGTGCCAGCAACCTGGGACCCACCCTGCATTGGGGCACTGAAGCTTTCTTT.